Presented here are 23 T cell receptor beta chains from one specimen sequenced in a study of beta chain features in type 1 diabetes (dated by TCRdb to 2017 to 2018). General conclusions and limits of the study: Type 1 diabetes patients showed a moderate but significant shortening of TCRB CDR3 length in all four CD4+ subsets.

No antigen has been identified for these receptors. The method behind the library was the immunoSEQ multiplex PCR assay. The entire isolated RNA was reverse transcribed using the High Capacity cDNA Reverse Transcription Kit, and thus expressed TCRB transcripts were sequenced. TCRdb retrieved this table from immuneACCESS and kept in-frame rearrangements only. Not all clones are present; in checked studies, unresolved V genes account for under half, and no reason is known for the remainder. This sample comprises 300,000 to 450,000 clones, 9.6% of them detected only once. Roughly 0.6% of the sample goes to the ten largest clones. Sequenced material: central memory CD4+ T cells from blood. Receptor source: a young man with type 1 diabetes.

This clone showed up just a few times. The junction and the germline gene differ at one end; a read error may be behind it. This chain links TRBV5-4 with TRBJ1-2; a weak D match, TRBD1 (6 bases). Germline CDR1 reads SGHNT; CDR2 reads YYREEE (reference sequence). The length of the CDR3 is 18 residues. The CDR3 DNA reads as TGCGCCAGCAGCCAAATTATTCCAAGGCAGGGGATGGACTATGGCTACACCTTC. This codes for CASSQIIPRQGMDYGYTF.

The V and J genes are TRBV9 and TRBJ2-6; TRBD1 aligns across 7 bases. Germline lookup yields CDR1 SGDLS and CDR2 YYNGEE. J lost 3 bases, V lost 0 bases, and 6 bases had no gene match. CDR3 length: 17 residues. This chain's CDR3 is CASSVAGDRVGANVLTF. In nucleotides, the CDR3 is TGTGCCAGCAGCGTAGCGGGTGACAGGGTTGGGGCCAACGTCCTGACTTTC.

This clone was detected ten times or more. The rearrangement links TRBV12-5 to TRBJ2-3, with a possible D match to TRBD1 (6 bases). The germline gives CDR1 LGHNT, CDR2 FRNRAP. CDR3 length equals 14 residues. V was cut by 7 bases and J by 2 bases, with 13 bases left in between. This CDR3 is CASALGQNTDTQYF. The CDR3 nucleotides are TGTGCTAGTGCTCTCGGACAGAACACAGATACGCAGTATTTT. The entire variable domain, with the rest obtained from reference TRBV12-5 and TRBJ2-3, is as follows: DARVTQTPRHKVTEMGQEVTMRCQPILGHNTVFWYRQTMMQGLELLAYFRNRAPLDDSGMPKDRFSAEMPDATLATLKIQPSEPRDSAVYFCASALGQNTDTQYFGPGTRLTVL.

This clone appeared many times. The chain joins TRBV28 to TRBJ1-1, with D uncertain. The ends were cut back, 0 bases at V and 5 bases at J, with 1 base in the middle. Germline CDR1 and CDR2: MDHEN and SYDVKM. The CDR3 runs to 11 residues. As DNA, the CDR3 is TGTGCCAGCAGTTTATGGACTGAAGCTTTCTTT. Translated, it gives CASSLWTEAFF.

This clone was recorded at least ten times. J is TRBJ2-1 and V is TRBV18, with TRBD1 identical over 12 bases. The germline gives CDR1 KGHSH, CDR2 LQKENI. This CDR3 has 15 amino acids. V was pared by 6 bases and J by 9 bases, with 9 bases of the junction left unmatched. CDR3 nucleotides: TGTGCCAGCTCCCCCGTCGGGACAGGGGGCGGTGAGCAGTTCTTC. Its protein product is CASSPVGTGGGEQFF. Looking up the rest from reference TRBV18 and TRBJ2-1 gives the full variable domain: NAGVMQNPRHLVRRRGQEARLRCSPMKGHSHVYWYRQLPEEGLKFMVYLQKENIIDESGMPKERFSAEFPKEGPSILRIQQVVRGDSAAYFCASSPVGTGGGEQFFGPGTRLTVL.

In this sample, this clone turned up a few times. The chain employs TRBV19 and TRBJ2-3, with unresolved D. Between the trimmed V and J ends, which lost 8 bases and 5 bases, there was a span of 20 bases. The germline gives CDR1 LNHDA, CDR2 SQIVND (reference sequence). This CDR3 region has 15 residues. As DNA, the CDR3 is TGTGCCAGTTCCAGTTGGGGTCGTCAAGGAGATACGCAGTATTTT. This gives the protein CASSSWGRQGDTQYF. Drawing the rest from reference TRBV19 and TRBJ2-3, the complete variable domain is DGGITQSPKYLFRKEGQNVTLSCEQNLNHDAMYWYRQDPGQGLRLIYYSQIVNDFQKGDIAEGYSVSREKKESFPLTVTSAQKNPTAFYLCASSSWGRQGDTQYFGPGTRLTVL.

This clone was picked up a small number of times. The chain has TRBV7-8 and TRBJ1-5; D not resolved. This CDR3 contains 16 residues. V gave up 5 bases and J gave up 4 bases, with 18 bases separating them. Germline CDR1 is SGHVS and CDR2 is FQNEAQ. CDR3 residues: CASSPEGGDGNQPQHF. The CDR3 DNA follows: TGTGCCAGCAGCCCGGAGGGCGGGGATGGGAATCAGCCCCAGCATTTT.

Points on this clone: The limits of the CDR3 on the DNA are not certain, so only TCRdb's listed CDR3 is given. The J gene is TRBJ1-1, the V gene TRBV28; the table names TRBD1, a call not compared with the DNA. Inclusive of both ends, the CDR3 amounts to 12 amino acids. Germline assignment: CDR1 MDHEN and CDR2 SYDVKM. CDR3 amino acids: CASSFWGQGTFF.

This clone was picked up a small number of times. The chain employs TRBV30 and TRBJ1-1; 12 nucleotides agree with TRBD1. The CDR3 has 16 residues. CDR1 and CDR2 from the germline V gene are GTSNPN and SVGIG (reference sequence). Trimming removed 8 bases from V and 1 base from J; junction bases left unmatched: 11. CDR3 nucleotide sequence: TGTGCCACCCGCACCGGGACAGGGGGCGCGAACACTGAAGCTTTCTTT. Protein product: CATRTGTGGANTEAFF.

The CDR3 nucleotides read TGTGCCAGCAGTGGCAAAACTAGCGCCCTGAACACCGGGGAGCTGTTTTTT. Translation gives CASSGKTSALNTGELFF. The V and J genes are TRBV2 and TRBJ2-2; 7 bases match TRBD2. V gave up 4 bases and J gave up 1 base; unmatched junction bases: 9. Germline V gene sequence: CDR1 SNHLY, CDR2 FYNNEI. CDR3 length equals 17 residues. The entire variable domain, with the rest obtained from reference TRBV2 and TRBJ2-2, is as follows: EPEVTQTPSHQVTQMGQEVILRCVPISNHLYFYWYRQILGQKVEFLVSFYNNEISEKSEIFDDQFSVERPDGSNFTLKIRSTKLEDSAMYFCASSGKTSALNTGELFFGEGSRLTVL.

V is TRBV28 and J is TRBJ1-5; TRBD1 might be the D (5 bases). The CDR3 covers 15 residues. Germline CDR1 is MDHEN and CDR2 is SYDVKM. Trimming removed 4 bases at V and 3 bases at J, with 13 bases between. Here the CDR3 DNA reads TGTGCCAGCAGTTATCCTGACAGTTTCAATCAGCCCCAGCATTTT. It codes for CASSYPDSFNQPQHF.

This clone was observed at least ten times. This sequence joins TRBV18 and TRBJ2-7, with unresolved D. V was trimmed by 4 bases and J by 1 base, leaving 11 bases between them. The CDR3 totals 14 residues. Per germline, CDR1 KGHSH and CDR2 LQKENI. The CDR3 DNA is TGTGCCAGCTCACGGGAAAACCCTTCCTACGAGCAGTACTTC. This gives the protein CASSRENPSYEQYF.

The table lists this clone with a few counts. The chain joins TRBV5-1 to TRBJ1-4; D is undetermined. The germline V and J ends were trimmed by 0 bases and 8 bases, with 11 bases remaining between them. From germline, CDR1 is SGHRS and CDR2 YFSETQ. The CDR3 totals 14 residues. The CDR3 spells CASSLDFLGEKLFF. CDR3 nucleotides: TGCGCCAGCAGCTTGGACTTCCTTGGGGAAAAACTGTTTTTT.

There are many counts of this clone. The rearrangement uses TRBV5-6 and TRBJ2-3; D perhaps matches TRBD1 (6 bases). The V gene lost 0 bases and the J gene lost 6 bases, with 11 bases spanning the gap. Per germline, CDR1 SGHDT and CDR2 YYEEEE. This CDR3 comprises 14 residues. The CDR3 protein is CASSLGQGMDTQYF. Written as DNA, the CDR3 is TGTGCCAGCAGCTTGGGGCAGGGGATGGATACGCAGTATTTT.

This clone has only a few counts. J is TRBJ2-7 and V is TRBV27; D remains unclear. Trimming pared 6 bases from V and 5 bases from J, leaving 11 bases between. The length of the CDR3 is 12 residues. Germline loops: CDR1 MNHEY, CDR2 SMNVEV (reference sequence). The CDR3 nucleotides read TGTGCCAGCAGGCTTAGCAGAGACGAGCAGTACTTC. This codes for CASRLSRDEQYF.

The rearrangement uses TRBV5-1 and TRBJ1-5; 9 nucleotides line up with TRBD1. The V segment lost 3 bases and the J segment 6 bases; nucleotides outside the gene matches: 1. CDR3 length equals 13 residues. In germline, CDR1 is SGHRS, CDR2 YFSETQ. CDR3: CASSSDRGQPQHF. As DNA, the CDR3 is TGCGCCAGCAGCTCGGACAGGGGTCAGCCCCAGCATTTT.

To note about this clone: Other DNA variants within this sample encode the same CDR3. The gene calls are TRBV5-1 and TRBJ2-2, with TRBD2 matching over 11 bases. V dropped 2 bases and J dropped 5; count of bases not matched to a gene: 5. This CDR3 contains 16 residues. Germline assignment: CDR1 SGHRS and CDR2 YFSETQ. DNA for the CDR3: TGCGCCAGCAGCTTACTAGCGGGAGTTGGTACCGGGGAGCTGTTTTTT. This translates into CASSLLAGVGTGELFF.

In its sample, this clone was seen many times. The genes are TRBV27 and TRBJ2-7; D gene ambiguous. The germline V gene has CDR1 MNHEY and CDR2 SMNVEV (reference sequence). The CDR3 is 14 residues long. The V end lost 8 bases, the J end lost 0 bases, and 14 bases lay between the germline ends. Written as DNA, the CDR3 is TGTGCCAGCGCCGCTCGTGCTGACTCCTACGAGCAGTACTTC. It translates to CASAARADSYEQYF.

This clone was seen only a few times. Other DNA sequences of this sample code for an identical CDR3. The chain has TRBV6-6 and TRBJ2-7; the D call may be TRBD1 or TRBD2 (5 bases each). Germline V gives CDR1 MNHNY, CDR2 SVGAGI (reference sequence). The CDR3 has 15 residues. The V end lost 0 bases, the J end lost 0 bases, and 9 bases lay between the germline ends. The chain's CDR3 is CASSYSGESSYEQYF. The CDR3 coding sequence is TGTGCCAGCAGTTACTCAGGGGAGAGCTCCTACGAGCAGTACTTC.

The count of this clone is one. The chain recombines TRBV28 with TRBJ1-5; D is unclear. This CDR3 has 12 amino acids. The ends were cut back, 3 bases at V and 5 bases at J, with 5 bases in the middle. Germline values: CDR1 MDHEN, CDR2 SYDVKM. CDR3 sequence reads: CASSFLDQPQHF. As DNA, the CDR3 is TGTGCCAGCAGTTTCTTGGATCAGCCCCAGCATTTT.

This clone was detected many times. The chain recombines TRBV10-3 with TRBJ2-5; D perhaps matches TRBD1 (5 bases). The CDR3 is made up of 15 amino acids. Trimming removed 4 bases at V and 5 bases at J, with 17 bases between. Germline V CDR1 and CDR2: ENHRY, SYGVKD. The CDR3 protein is CAISAQRGTAETQYF. In nucleotides, the CDR3 is TGTGCCATCAGTGCGCAAAGGGGAACGGCGGAGACCCAGTACTTC.

This clone was counted between two and nine times. Other DNA sequences of this sample code for an identical CDR3. The chain employs TRBV6-6 and TRBJ2-3; D may be TRBD1 (5 bases). Germline CDR1 reads MNHNY; CDR2 reads SVGAGI (reference sequence). The length of the CDR3 is 13 residues. Trimming stripped 7 bases from V and 3 bases from J, with 11 bases between. The CDR3 bases are TGTGCCAGCACTCCGGCAGGGACAGATACGCAGTATTTT. Its protein product is CASTPAGTDTQYF.

This clone came up a few times. The chain carries TRBV21-1 and TRBJ2-1; the table's D call, TRBD2, has no DNA check behind it. TRBV21-1 is listed as a pseudogene. This CDR3 region has 16 residues. As DNA, the CDR3 is TGTGCCAGCAGCAATGAGGGCGGGAGGGTTTACAATGAGCAGTTCTTC. Translating it yields CASSNEGGRVYNEQFF.